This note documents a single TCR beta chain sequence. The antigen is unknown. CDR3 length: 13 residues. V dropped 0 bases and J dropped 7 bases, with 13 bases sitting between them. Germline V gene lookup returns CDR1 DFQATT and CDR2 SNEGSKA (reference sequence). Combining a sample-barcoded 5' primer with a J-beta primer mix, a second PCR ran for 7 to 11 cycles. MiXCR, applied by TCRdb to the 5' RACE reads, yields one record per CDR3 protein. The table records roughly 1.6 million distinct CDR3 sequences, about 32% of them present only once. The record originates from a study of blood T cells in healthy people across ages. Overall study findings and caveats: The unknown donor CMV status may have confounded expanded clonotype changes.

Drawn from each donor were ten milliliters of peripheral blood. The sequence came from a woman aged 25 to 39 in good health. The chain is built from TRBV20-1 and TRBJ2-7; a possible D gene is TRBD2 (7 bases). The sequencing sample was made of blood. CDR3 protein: CSARDKGGSEQYF. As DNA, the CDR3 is TGCAGTGCTAGAGATAAGGGGGGGAGTGAGCAGTACTTC.